This T cell receptor (beta chain) comes out of a study of human T cells and chemical hapten exposure. This clonotype was seen at least ten times. What it binds is not known. From the RACE reads, TCRdb called clonotypes with MiXCR, one entry per CDR3 protein. The table includes roughly 120,000 distinct CDR3 sequences, roughly 13% detected once. V lost 0 bases, J lost 1 base, and 10 bases lay in between. The V gene's germline CDR1 is SGHRS and CDR2 YFSETQ. The CDR3 is 15 amino acids. Points from the study as a whole: With alopecia, donors may have immune responses unlike healthy people's.

The time point here: pre-sensitization, week 0. Specified treatment: therapeutic diphenylcyclopropenone sensitization with weekly scalp DPC. The receptor was isolated from a woman younger than 35 with alopecia areata. Some clones in this sample may be carry-over from other donors' samples. Sequenced here: whole blood, sampled in connection with sensitization to the hapten diphenylcyclopropenone (DPC). The chain couples TRBV5-1 to TRBJ1-1; D is possibly TRBD1 (6 bases). The CDR3 here is CASSLEGGKNTEAFF. CDR3 in DNA: TGCGCCAGCAGCTTGGAAGGGGGGAAGAACACTGAAGCTTTCTTT.